This T cell receptor beta chain derives from a study of graft-versus-host responses after intestinal transplantation. Concerning this clone: What it recognizes is unknown.

CDR1 and CDR2 (germline): SGHAT, FQNNGV. With 5 bases clipped from V and 7 bases from J, the junction kept 4 bases outside the gene matches. This CDR3 has 13 amino acids. Repertoires were generated with immunoSEQ multiplex PCR, while TCRdb's copy carries only in-frame clones and drops some. The profile shows over 90,000 clones, 75% to 95% of them singletons. The rearrangement uses TRBV11-2 and TRBJ2-1; 8 nucleotides align to TRBD1. This clonotype was sampled from a human donor who received an intestinal transplant. The sample consisted of unstimulated CD8+ T cells sorted from spleen or lymph node cells, taken before intestinal transplant. Here the CDR3 reads CASSVDRGNEQFF. CDR3 DNA: TGTGCCAGCAGCGTCGACAGGGGTAATGAGCAGTTCTTC.